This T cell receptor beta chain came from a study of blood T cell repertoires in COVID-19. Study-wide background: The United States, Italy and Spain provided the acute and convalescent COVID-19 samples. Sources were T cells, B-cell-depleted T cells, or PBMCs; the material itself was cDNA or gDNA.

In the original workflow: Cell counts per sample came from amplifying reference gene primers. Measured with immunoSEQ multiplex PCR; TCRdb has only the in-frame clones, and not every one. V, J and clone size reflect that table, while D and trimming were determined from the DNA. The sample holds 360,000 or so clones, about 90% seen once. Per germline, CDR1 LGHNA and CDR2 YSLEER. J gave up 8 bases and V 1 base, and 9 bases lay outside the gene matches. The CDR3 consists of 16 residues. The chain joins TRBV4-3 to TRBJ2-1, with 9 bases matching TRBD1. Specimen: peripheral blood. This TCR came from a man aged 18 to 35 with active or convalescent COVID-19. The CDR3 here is CASSQAPGQGGYEQFF. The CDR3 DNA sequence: TGCGCCAGCAGCCAAGCGCCGGGACAGGGTGGTTATGAGCAGTTCTTC.